The 21 T cell receptor beta chains reported below all come from one sample, sequenced in a study of PD-1 blockade in classical Hodgkin lymphoma. Time point defined: cycle 4 day 1 (C4D1), after about 6 weeks of nivolumab. All the patients suffered relapse after autologous stem cell transplantation, and brentuximab vedotin exposure differed. Only in-frame clones appear in the TCRdb table, and some are missing; sequencing was by immunoSEQ multiplex PCR. The sample comprises tens of thousands of clones, around 80% of which are singletons, and around 19% rests with the top ten. The sample was peripheral blood mononuclear cells (PBMCs), taken before the fourth cycle of nivolumab. These receptors were obtained from a human donor with classical Hodgkin lymphoma.

This sequence joins TRBV7-3 and TRBJ1-1; no reliable D call. The CDR3 runs to 13 residues. CDR1 SGHTA and CDR2 FQGTGA come from the germline V gene. The V gene lost 5 bases and the J gene lost 6 bases, with 13 bases spanning the gap. As DNA, the CDR3 is TGTGCCAGCAGCCCCCCCGTGGGATCTGAAGCTTTCTTT. It yields the protein CASSPPVGSEAFF.

This clone was detected a few times. The chain recombines TRBV30 with TRBJ2-7; tentatively, D is TRBD1 (6 bases). The CDR3 is 15 amino acids. Germline V gene lookup returns CDR1 GTSNPN and CDR2 SVGIG (reference sequence). The ends were cut back, 2 bases at V and 2 bases at J, with 16 bases in the middle. CDR3 nucleotide sequence: TGTGCCTGGAGTTCTTACGGGCAGGGGACCTACGAGCAGTACTTC. Translated, it gives CAWSSYGQGTYEQYF.

This clone was recorded a few times. This chain connects TRBV30 to TRBJ1-5; a possible D gene is TRBD1 (5 bases). Germline V gene lookup returns CDR1 GTSNPN and CDR2 SVGIG (reference sequence). Trimming left V 1 base short and J 3 bases short, with 7 bases between. The CDR3 spans 13 residues. The CDR3 here is CAWSGQLNQPQHF. The CDR3 coding sequence is TGTGCCTGGAGTGGACAGCTCAATCAGCCCCAGCATTTT.

This chain links TRBV18 with TRBJ2-1; 14 bases are a match to TRBD2. CDR3 length: 16 amino acids. V lost 5 bases, J lost 4 bases, and 4 bases stayed unmatched. The V gene's germline CDR1 is KGHSH and CDR2 LQKENI. CDR3 sequence (DNA): TGTGCCAGCTCAACCGGACTAGCGGGAGGTTACAATGAGCAGTTCTTC. It specifies CASSTGLAGGYNEQFF. Full variable domain (rest looked up from reference TRBV18 and TRBJ2-1): NAGVMQNPRHLVRRRGQEARLRCSPMKGHSHVYWYRQLPEEGLKFMVYLQKENIIDESGMPKERFSAEFPKEGPSILRIQQVVRGDSAAYFCASSTGLAGGYNEQFFGPGTRLTVL.

The chain employs TRBV6-5 and TRBJ2-5; tentatively, D is TRBD1 (7 bases). The germline V gene encodes CDR1 MNHEY and CDR2 SVGAGI. This CDR3 contains 15 residues. V was pared by 7 bases and J by 4 bases, with 19 bases between. CDR3 nucleotide sequence: TGTGCCAGCAAAGGCCCGCCAGGGGGGATAGAGACCCAGTACTTC. Translating gives CASKGPPGGIETQYF.

J is TRBJ1-6 and V is TRBV28; 12 bases align to TRBD1. V was pared by 2 bases and J by 7 bases, with 3 bases of the junction left unmatched. CDR1 is MDHEN and CDR2 is SYDVKM in the germline V gene. The CDR3 loop spans 16 amino acids. In nucleotides, the CDR3 is TGTGCCAGCAGTTTAGCCGGGACAGGGGGCAATTCACCCCTCCACTTT. Translating gives CASSLAGTGGNSPLHF.

To note about this clone: A read error may account for a junction end that differs from germline. The V gene is TRBV5-6, the J gene TRBJ2-1, with 8 bases identical to TRBD2. The CDR3 runs 13 residues. Germline V gene sequence: CDR1 SGHDT, CDR2 YYEEEE. CDR3 coding DNA: TGTGCCGGCAGCTTTGCGGGGGGCTTTGAGCAGTTCTTC. This encodes CAGSFAGGFEQFF.

The chain couples TRBV11-3 to TRBJ2-5, with D possibly being TRBD2 (6 bases). V lost 3 bases and J 11 bases, leaving 22 bases between the germline ends. CDR1 and CDR2 (germline): SGHNT, YENEEA. The CDR3 contains 15 residues. CDR3 sequence: CASSFQVSGTFRQYF. The CDR3 DNA follows: TGTGCCAGCAGCTTCCAAGTTAGCGGAACTTTCAGGCAGTACTTC.

CDR3 residues: CASRTATNEKLFF. CDR3 nucleotides: TGTGCCAGCCGAACCGCAACTAATGAAAAACTGTTTTTT. This chain links TRBV28 with TRBJ1-4, with unresolved D. CDR3 length: 13 amino acids. The ends were cut back, 8 bases at V and 0 bases at J, with 7 bases in the middle. CDR1 is MDHEN, CDR2 SYDVKM, per germline.

The sample holds one count of this clone. The V and J genes are TRBV6-4 and TRBJ2-2; D gene unclear. This CDR3 spans 13 amino acids. CDR1 MRHNA and CDR2 SNTAGT come from the germline V gene. The V end lost 6 bases, the J end lost 7 bases, and 12 bases lay between the germline ends. The CDR3 here is CASSPDLFGELFF. In nucleotides, the CDR3 is TGTGCCAGCAGCCCCGACTTGTTCGGGGAGCTGTTTTTT.

The chain carries TRBV6-1 and TRBJ1-1, with 7 bases lining up with TRBD1. This CDR3 spans 15 amino acids. Germline V gives CDR1 MNHNS, CDR2 SASEGT. The trim removed 2 bases at V and 3 bases at J, leaving 6 bases unmatched. This CDR3 is CASSELGQPHTEAFF. For the CDR3, the DNA is TGTGCCAGCAGTGAATTGGGACAGCCGCACACTGAAGCTTTCTTT.

The chain couples TRBV18 to TRBJ1-2, with D unclear. The CDR3 totals 16 residues. Germline CDR1 reads KGHSH; CDR2 reads LQKENI. V lost 4 bases, J lost 2 bases, and 17 bases lay in between. Written as DNA, the CDR3 is TGTGCCAGCTCACTGGCGAACTTAGGGTCGAACTATGGCTACACCTTC. It translates to CASSLANLGSNYGYTF.

This clone was seen a few times. The chain has TRBV18 and TRBJ1-2; D remains ambiguous. The CDR3 extends over 12 amino acids. Germline V gene sequence: CDR1 KGHSH, CDR2 LQKENI. Trimming pared 5 bases from V and 8 bases from J, leaving 12 bases between. Here the CDR3 DNA reads TGTGCCAGCTCAGCGTCTCAGGAGGGCTACACCTTC. This translates into CASSASQEGYTF.

This chain links TRBV9 with TRBJ1-1; weak D call: TRBD1 (5 bases). Trimming shortened V by 4 bases and J by 6 bases, and 10 bases separated the two germline ends. Per the germline V gene, CDR1 is SGDLS and CDR2 is YYNGEE. CDR3 length: 12 residues. The CDR3 sequence: CASSPGGAEAFF. The CDR3 DNA is TGTGCCAGCAGCCCGGGGGGGGCTGAAGCTTTCTTT.

This sequence joins TRBV11-2 and TRBJ2-3; D unclear. V shed 0 bases and J shed 6 bases, with 16 bases lying between them. Germline V gene sequence: CDR1 SGHAT, CDR2 FQNNGV. The CDR3 totals 16 residues. The chain's CDR3 is CASSLEIQPHGDTQYF. In DNA, the CDR3 is TGTGCCAGCAGCTTAGAGATACAGCCGCACGGGGATACGCAGTATTTT.

This clone has just one count. This rearrangement joins TRBV27 to TRBJ2-2, with 7 bases fitting TRBD2. V lost 0 bases, J lost 5 bases, and 3 bases stayed unmatched. The germline V gene encodes CDR1 MNHEY and CDR2 SMNVEV (reference sequence). CDR3 length: 15 amino acids. CDR3 loop: CASSLSWGGTGELFF. The CDR3 nucleotides are TGTGCCAGCAGTTTATCGTGGGGGGGGACCGGGGAGCTGTTTTTT.

The rearrangement links TRBV7-2 to TRBJ2-1; 8 bases are a match to TRBD1. Germline CDR1 is SGHTA and CDR2 is FQGNSA. V was clipped by 5 bases and J by 4 bases; unmatched bases: 7. The CDR3 spans 15 residues. The CDR3 coding sequence is TGTGCCAGCAGCCTTGACAGGGGTTCATACAATGAGCAGTTCTTC. The encoded protein is CASSLDRGSYNEQFF.

The genes are TRBV19 and TRBJ2-5; 7 bases are shared with TRBD2. Germline V gene data show CDR1 as LNHDA and CDR2 as SQIVND (reference sequence). V trimming: 6 bases; J trimming: 7 bases; junction bases outside the gene matches: 14. The CDR3 totals 15 residues. The DNA for the CDR3 is TGTGCCAGTAGCTTAGGGAGGGTCCCCGGGGGGACCCAGTACTTC. Translating gives CASSLGRVPGGTQYF.

This sequence joins TRBV11-3 and TRBJ2-1; tentative D call: TRBD1 (6 bases). The V gene lost 1 base and the J gene lost 10 bases, with 17 bases spanning the gap. The CDR3 length is 15 residues. Germline values: CDR1 SGHNT, CDR2 YENEEA. The CDR3 region has the DNA TGTGCCAGCAGCTTAGCCTCCTTCCATAGGGGGGAGCAGTTCTTC. Its protein is CASSLASFHRGEQFF.

J is TRBJ2-5 and V is TRBV30; possible D gene TRBD1, 5 bases. V was shortened by 2 bases and J by 5 bases, with 15 bases between the two germline ends. The germline CDR1 and CDR2 sequences are GTSNPN and SVGIG (reference sequence). CDR3 length: 14 amino acids. The chain's CDR3 is CAWSLSQGIETQYF. Here the CDR3 DNA reads TGTGCCTGGAGTCTTAGCCAGGGAATCGAGACCCAGTACTTC.

The rearrangement uses TRBV9 and TRBJ2-5; tentatively, D is TRBD2 (7 bases). The V and J ends lost 4 bases and 11 bases respectively, with 15 bases between them. The CDR3 sequence is 12 residues long. The V gene's germline CDR1 is SGDLS and CDR2 YYNGEE. The CDR3 sequence is CASSPSKGGQYF. CDR3 DNA: TGTGCCAGCAGCCCTTCTAAGGGGGGGCAGTACTTC.